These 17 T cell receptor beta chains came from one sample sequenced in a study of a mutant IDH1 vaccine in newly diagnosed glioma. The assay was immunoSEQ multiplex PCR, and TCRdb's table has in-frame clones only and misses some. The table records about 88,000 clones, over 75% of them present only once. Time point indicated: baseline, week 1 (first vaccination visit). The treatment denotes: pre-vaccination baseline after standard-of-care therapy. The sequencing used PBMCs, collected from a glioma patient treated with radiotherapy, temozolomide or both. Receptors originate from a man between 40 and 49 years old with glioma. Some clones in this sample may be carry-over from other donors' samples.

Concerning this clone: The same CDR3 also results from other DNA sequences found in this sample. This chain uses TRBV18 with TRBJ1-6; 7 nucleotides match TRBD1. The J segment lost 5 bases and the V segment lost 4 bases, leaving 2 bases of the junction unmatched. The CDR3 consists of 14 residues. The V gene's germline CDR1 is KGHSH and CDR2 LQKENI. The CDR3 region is CASSRDRDNSPLHF. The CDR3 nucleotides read TGTGCCAGCTCACGAGACAGGGATAATTCACCCCTCCACTTT.

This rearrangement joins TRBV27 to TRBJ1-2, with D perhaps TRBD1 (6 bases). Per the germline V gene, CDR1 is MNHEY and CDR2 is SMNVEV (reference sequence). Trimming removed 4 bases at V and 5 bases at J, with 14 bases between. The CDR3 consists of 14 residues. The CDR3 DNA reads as TGTGCCAGCAGTTCCTGGGGGCGCTGGTATGGCTACACCTTC. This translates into CASSSWGRWYGYTF.

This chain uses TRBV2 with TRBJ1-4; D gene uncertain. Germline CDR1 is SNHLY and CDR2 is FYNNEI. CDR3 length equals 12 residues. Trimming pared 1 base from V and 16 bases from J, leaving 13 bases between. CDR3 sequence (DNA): TGTGCCAGCAGTGAAGGGTCAGACATTCGGTTTTTT. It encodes CASSEGSDIRFF.

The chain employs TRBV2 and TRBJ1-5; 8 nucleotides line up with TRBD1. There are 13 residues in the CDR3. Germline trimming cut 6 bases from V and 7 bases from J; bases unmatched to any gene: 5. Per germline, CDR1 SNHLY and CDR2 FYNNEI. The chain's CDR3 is CASRIQGGQPQHF. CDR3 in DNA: TGTGCCAGCAGGATACAGGGGGGACAGCCCCAGCATTTT.

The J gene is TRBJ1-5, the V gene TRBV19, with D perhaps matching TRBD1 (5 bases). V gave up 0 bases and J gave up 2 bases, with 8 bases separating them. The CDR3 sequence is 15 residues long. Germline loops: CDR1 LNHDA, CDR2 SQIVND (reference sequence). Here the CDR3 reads CASSIEGDGNQPQHF. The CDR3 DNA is TGTGCCAGTAGTATAGAAGGGGACGGCAATCAGCCCCAGCATTTT.

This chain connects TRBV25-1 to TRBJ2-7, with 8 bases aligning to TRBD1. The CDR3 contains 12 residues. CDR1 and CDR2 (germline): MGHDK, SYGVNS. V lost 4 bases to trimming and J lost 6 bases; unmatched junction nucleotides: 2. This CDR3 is CASSGTGPEQYF. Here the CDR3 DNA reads TGTGCCAGCAGTGGGACAGGGCCCGAGCAGTACTTC.

The CDR3 DNA reads as TGCGCCAGCAGCCGGGGGGCTTTATTCACAACAACTAATGAAAAACTGTTTTTT. Its protein product is CASSRGALFTTTNEKLFF. V gene TRBV5-1 combines with J gene TRBJ1-4, with D possibly TRBD1 on 6 matching bases. This CDR3 has 18 residues. Germline CDR1 is SGHRS and CDR2 is YFSETQ. V lost 4 bases, J lost 0 bases, and 19 bases lay in between. Based on the CDR3 plus reference TRBV5-1 and TRBJ1-4, the full variable domain is KAGVTQTPRYLIKTRGQQVTLSCSPISGHRSVSWYQQTPGQGLQFLFEYFSETQRNKGNFPGRFSGRQFSNSRSEMNVSTLELGDSALYLCASSRGALFTTTNEKLFFGSGTQLSVL.

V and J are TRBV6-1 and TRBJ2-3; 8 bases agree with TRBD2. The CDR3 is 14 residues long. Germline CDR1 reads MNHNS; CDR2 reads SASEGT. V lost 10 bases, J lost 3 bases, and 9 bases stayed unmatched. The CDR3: CATARRGATDTQYF. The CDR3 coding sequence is TGTGCCACCGCCCGGCGGGGGGCTACAGATACGCAGTATTTT.

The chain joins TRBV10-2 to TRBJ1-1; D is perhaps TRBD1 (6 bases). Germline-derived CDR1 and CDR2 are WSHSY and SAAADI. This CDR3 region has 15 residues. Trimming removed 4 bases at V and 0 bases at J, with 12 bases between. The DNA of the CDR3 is TGCGCCAGCAGTGCGGACAGTCGATTGAACACTGAAGCTTTCTTT. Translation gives CASSADSRLNTEAFF.

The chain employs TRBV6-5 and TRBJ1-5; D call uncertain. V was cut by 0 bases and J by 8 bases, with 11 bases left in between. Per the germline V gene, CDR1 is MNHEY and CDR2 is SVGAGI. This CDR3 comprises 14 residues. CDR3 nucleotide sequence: TGTGCCAGCAGTTACTCTTGGGGTGGGGAGCCCCAGCATTTT. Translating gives CASSYSWGGEPQHF.

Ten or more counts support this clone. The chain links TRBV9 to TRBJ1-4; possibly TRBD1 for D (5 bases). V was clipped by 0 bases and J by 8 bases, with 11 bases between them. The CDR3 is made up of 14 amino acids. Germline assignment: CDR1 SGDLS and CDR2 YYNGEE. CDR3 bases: TGTGCCAGCAGCGTAGGTCAGGGAGGCGAAAAACTGTTTTTT. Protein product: CASSVGQGGEKLFF.

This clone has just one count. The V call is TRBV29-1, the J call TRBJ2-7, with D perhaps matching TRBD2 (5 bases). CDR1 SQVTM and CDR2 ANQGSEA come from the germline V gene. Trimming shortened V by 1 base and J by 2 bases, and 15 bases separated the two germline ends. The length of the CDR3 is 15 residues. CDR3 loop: CSVEVRRTAPYEQYF. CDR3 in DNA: TGCAGCGTTGAAGTTCGGCGGACTGCGCCCTACGAGCAGTACTTC.

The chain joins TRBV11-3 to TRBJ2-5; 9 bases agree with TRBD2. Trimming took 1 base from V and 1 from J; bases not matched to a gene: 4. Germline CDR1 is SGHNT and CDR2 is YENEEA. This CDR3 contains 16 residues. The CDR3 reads CASSLVAGDLQETQYF. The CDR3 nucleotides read TGTGCCAGCAGCTTAGTAGCGGGGGACCTCCAAGAGACCCAGTACTTC.

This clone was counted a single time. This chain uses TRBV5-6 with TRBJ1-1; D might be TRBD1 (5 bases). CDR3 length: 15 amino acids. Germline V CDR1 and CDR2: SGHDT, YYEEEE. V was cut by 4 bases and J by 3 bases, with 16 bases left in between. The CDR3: CASSGAGYDDTEAFF. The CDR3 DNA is TGTGCCAGCAGCGGGGCAGGGTATGACGACACTGAAGCTTTCTTT. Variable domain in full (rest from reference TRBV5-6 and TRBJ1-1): DAGVTQSPTHLIKTRGQQVTLRCSPKSGHDTVSWYQQALGQGPQFIFQYYEEEERQRGNFPDRFSGHQFPNYSSELNVNALLLGDSALYLCASSGAGYDDTEAFFGQGTRLTVV.

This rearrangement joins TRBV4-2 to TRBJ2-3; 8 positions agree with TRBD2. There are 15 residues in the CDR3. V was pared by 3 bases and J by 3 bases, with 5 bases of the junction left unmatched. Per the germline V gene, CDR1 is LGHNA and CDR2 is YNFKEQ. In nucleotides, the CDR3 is TGTGCCAGCAGCCACGGCGGGGGGCCAACAGATACGCAGTATTTT. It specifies CASSHGGGPTDTQYF.

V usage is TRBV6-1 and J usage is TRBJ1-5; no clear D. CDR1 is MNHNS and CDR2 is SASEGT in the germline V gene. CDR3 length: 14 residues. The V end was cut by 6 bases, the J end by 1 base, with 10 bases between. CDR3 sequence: CASSRPGSNQPQHF. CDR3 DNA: TGTGCCAGCAGCCGGCCGGGGAGCAATCAGCCCCAGCATTTT.

CDR3 in DNA: TGCGCCAGCAGCCCGGGACAGCCCACCGGGGAGCTGTTTTTT. Translating it yields CASSPGQPTGELFF. The chain carries TRBV5-1 and TRBJ2-2; 7 bases map to TRBD1. This CDR3 comprises 14 residues. Germline lookup yields CDR1 SGHRS and CDR2 YFSETQ. The ends lost 4 bases at V and 4 bases at J; junction bases unmatched: 4.